One sample yielded the 27 T cell receptor beta chains listed below, sequenced in a study of molecular identifiers for immune sequencing clone quantification. In TCRdb, the PCR reads were re-called with MiXCR into one record per CDR3 protein. The sample has more than 450,000 distinct CDR3 sequences, around 21% seen once; the top ten hold around 0.84%. The sequencing input was naive CD8+ T cells from blood, with Jurkat cell RNA spiked in. Subset: FACS-sorted CD8+CD4-CCR7+CD45RA+ naive T cells. Receptors were obtained from a human donor in good health. Some libraries in this study had Jurkat cell RNA spiked in.

This clonotype showed up just a few times. The chain is built from TRBV19 and TRBJ2-7; 8 bases fit TRBD1. The trim removed 3 bases at V and 3 bases at J, leaving 4 bases unmatched. In germline, CDR1 is LNHDA, CDR2 SQIVND (reference sequence). There are 14 residues in the CDR3. The CDR3 DNA reads TGTGCCAGTAGTATTGGACAGGGAGTCTACGAGCAGTACTTC. It translates to CASSIGQGVYEQYF.

This clonotype was seen at least ten times. V is TRBV7-9 and J is TRBJ2-3; 12 bases align to TRBD2. Germline V gene sequence: CDR1 SEHNR, CDR2 FQNEAQ (reference sequence). The V segment lost 5 bases and the J segment 1 base; nucleotides outside the gene matches: 4. This CDR3 has 16 amino acids. CDR3 amino acids: CASSLRTSGGTDTQYF. CDR3 DNA sequence: TGTGCCAGCAGCCTGCGGACTAGCGGGGGCACAGATACGCAGTATTTT.

This clonotype was counted ten times or more. The chain joins TRBV30 to TRBJ2-2, with D uncertain. Germline assignment: CDR1 GTSNPN and CDR2 SVGIG (reference sequence). Between the trimmed V and J ends, which lost 0 bases and 3 bases, there was a span of 8 bases. The CDR3 spans 14 residues. The CDR3 DNA is TGTGCCTGGAGTGTCTGGGTGGACACCGGGGAGCTGTTTTTT. Amino acids: CAWSVWVDTGELFF. Variable domain in full (rest from reference TRBV30 and TRBJ2-2): SQTIHQWPATLVQPVGSPLSLECTVEGTSNPNLYWYRQAAGRGLQLLFYSVGIGQISSEVPQNLSASRPQDRQFILSSKKLLLSDSGFYLCAWSVWVDTGELFFGEGSRLTVL.

For this clonotype: A clone one base away is much larger, so this may be a read error. The chain carries TRBV30 and TRBJ1-5; D perhaps matches TRBD1 (6 bases). Deletions cut 7 bases from V and 1 base from J, with 17 bases between. The CDR3 has 15 residues. Germline V gene lookup returns CDR1 GTSNPN and CDR2 SVGIG (reference sequence). The CDR3 protein is CAFTTGQLSNQPQHF. The CDR3, as DNA: TGTGCCTTTACTACGGGACAATTGAGCAATCAGCCCCAGCATTTT.

The table lists this clonotype with many counts. The V call is TRBV4-1, the J call TRBJ2-7; possibly TRBD1 for D (6 bases). The V and J ends lost 0 bases and 4 bases respectively, with 13 bases between them. The CDR3 consists of 15 residues. Germline V lookup: CDR1 MGHRA, CDR2 YSYEKL. The CDR3 bases are TGCGCCAGCAGCCAAGAGACAGGAGGATTATACGAGCAGTACTTC. Protein sequence: CASSQETGGLYEQYF.

This clonotype was picked up one time. This clone may be a read error of a much larger clone one base away. J is TRBJ2-5 and V is TRBV7-9, with a possible D match to TRBD2 (7 bases). The germline V and J ends were trimmed by 7 bases and 4 bases, with 22 bases remaining between them. The germline V gene encodes CDR1 SEHNR and CDR2 FQNEAQ (reference sequence). The CDR3 length is 16 residues. The CDR3 here is CASTPSRAGASETQYF. CDR3 in DNA: TGTGCCAGCACCCCCTCGAGGGCGGGGGCCTCAGAGACCCAGTACTTC. Supplemented by reference TRBV7-9 and TRBJ2-5, the full variable domain reads DTGVSQNPRHKITKRGQNVTFRCDPISEHNRLYWYRQTLGQGPEFLTYFQNEAQLEKSRLLSDRFSAERPKGSFSTLEIQRTEQGDSAMYLCASTPSRAGASETQYFGPGTRLLVL.

This clonotype was observed at least ten times. V usage is TRBV6-6 and J usage is TRBJ2-7; D is perhaps TRBD1 (8 bases). CDR3 size: 15 residues. The V end lost 5 bases, the J end lost 7 bases, and 21 bases lay between the germline ends. Looked up from germline, CDR1 is MNHNY and CDR2 is SVGAGI (reference sequence). The CDR3, as DNA: TGTGCCAGCAGTAACATATACGACAGGGGAGGGGAGCAGTACTTC. Translating it yields CASSNIYDRGGEQYF.

A note on this clonotype: Germline and junction disagree at one end, which may indicate a read error. This rearrangement joins TRBV19 to TRBJ1-2; D unclear. The germline V gene has CDR1 LNHDA and CDR2 SQIVND (reference sequence). This CDR3 has 13 amino acids. CDR3 sequence: CASNPYINYGYAF. The CDR3 DNA sequence: TGTGCCAGTAACCCTTACATTAACTATGGCTACGCCTTC. Variable domain in full (rest from reference TRBV19 and TRBJ1-2): DGGITQSPKYLFRKEGQNVTLSCEQNLNHDAMYWYRQDPGQGLRLIYYSQIVNDFQKGDIAEGYSVSREKKESFPLTVTSAQKNPTAFYLCASNPYINYGYAFGSGTRLTVV.

This chain links TRBV7-9 with TRBJ2-7, with TRBD2 as a possible D gene (5 bases). Per the germline V gene, CDR1 is SEHNR and CDR2 is FQNEAQ (reference sequence). The CDR3 has 15 amino acids. The V end was cut by 5 bases, the J end by 0 bases, with 14 bases between. CDR3 protein: CASSRVPGNSYEQYF. The CDR3 region has the DNA TGTGCCAGCAGCCGGGTCCCGGGGAACTCCTACGAGCAGTACTTC.

In this sample, this clonotype turned up many times. This chain uses TRBV7-9 with TRBJ1-1; D is perhaps TRBD1 (6 bases). This CDR3 has 15 amino acids. Germline V lookup: CDR1 SEHNR, CDR2 FQNEAQ (reference sequence). V was clipped by 1 base and J by 1 base, with 10 bases between them. Written as DNA, the CDR3 is TGTGCCAGCAGCTTAGGTGGGGGACAGAACACTGAAGCTTTCTTT. Protein: CASSLGGGQNTEAFF.

CDR3 amino acids: CASSLDSQPGLASYEQYF. The DNA for the CDR3 is TGTGCCAGCAGCTTAGATAGTCAACCGGGACTGGCCTCCTACGAGCAGTACTTC. The chain links TRBV11-2 to TRBJ2-7, with a tentative D call TRBD2 (6 bases). V lost 0 bases and J 0 bases, leaving 18 bases between the germline ends. The CDR3 totals 18 residues. Germline CDR1 is SGHAT and CDR2 is FQNNGV.

This clonotype was found many times. J is TRBJ2-1 and V is TRBV13; D is perhaps TRBD1 (5 bases). The CDR3 loop spans 14 amino acids. Trimming left V 2 bases short and J 9 bases short, with 14 bases between. The germline V gene has CDR1 PRHDT and CDR2 FYEKMQ (reference sequence). CDR3 region: CASSLIQGPSEQFF. DNA for the CDR3: TGTGCCAGCAGCTTAATCCAGGGTCCAAGTGAGCAGTTCTTC.

Regarding this clonotype: This could be a read error, since a much larger clone is one nucleotide away. V usage is TRBV4-1 and J usage is TRBJ1-1; 7 bases line up with TRBD1. V lost 3 bases and J lost 4; bases outside the gene matches: 8. There are 15 residues in the CDR3. The germline gives CDR1 MGHRA, CDR2 YSYEKL. CDR3 protein: CASSHQGQMSTEAFF. The DNA for the CDR3 is TGCGCCAGCAGCCACCAGGGACAGATGAGCACTGAAGCTTTCTTT.

The sample holds many counts of this clonotype. The gene calls are TRBV4-3 and TRBJ1-4; D not certain. Germline V lookup: CDR1 LGHNA, CDR2 YSLEER. V was clipped by 2 bases and J by 8 bases, with 15 bases between them. The CDR3 consists of 15 residues. For the CDR3, the DNA is TGCGCCAGCAGCCAAATTCCATCGGGGTACGAAAAACTGTTTTTT. This encodes CASSQIPSGYEKLFF.

J is TRBJ2-2 and V is TRBV30; D is possibly TRBD1 (6 bases). This CDR3 is built from 14 residues. V lost 2 bases, J lost 5 bases, and 12 bases lay in between. The germline gives CDR1 GTSNPN, CDR2 SVGIG (reference sequence). The CDR3, as DNA: TGTGCCTGGAGTCAGGGGTCTCGAACCGGGGAGCTGTTTTTT. As protein: CAWSQGSRTGELFF.

The gene calls are TRBV7-9 and TRBJ2-1; no firm D call. V was trimmed by 1 base and J by 4 bases, leaving 8 bases between them. This CDR3 is built from 14 residues. Germline CDR1 SEHNR, CDR2 FQNEAQ (reference sequence). CDR3 DNA: TGTGCCAGCAGCTTAGGGGCCCTGTACAATGAGCAGTTCTTC. It is translated as CASSLGALYNEQFF.

This clonotype was picked up a small number of times. V and J are TRBV27 and TRBJ1-1; a possible D gene is TRBD1 (5 bases). The CDR3 is 15 amino acids. V was shortened by 5 bases and J by 4 bases, with 17 bases between the two germline ends. Per germline, CDR1 MNHEY and CDR2 SMNVEV (reference sequence). The DNA for the CDR3 is TGTGCCAGCAGTCCCGACCGGGGGGTGGGCACTGAAGCTTTCTTT. Translating it yields CASSPDRGVGTEAFF.

This chain links TRBV30 with TRBJ2-7; no firm D call. The CDR3 loop spans 14 amino acids. From germline, CDR1 is GTSNPN and CDR2 SVGIG (reference sequence). V lost 5 bases and J lost 6, with 20 bases in between. DNA for the CDR3: TGTGCCTGGTGTCTTACCACCCTACCGGCCGAGCAGTACTTC. This sequence encodes CAWCLTTLPAEQYF.

This clonotype was recorded a few times. V is TRBV27 and J is TRBJ2-3; no reliable D call. Germline CDR1 and CDR2: MNHEY and SMNVEV (reference sequence). V lost 7 bases to trimming and J lost 3 bases, with 8 bases between them. The CDR3 is 12 amino acids. For the CDR3, the DNA is TGTGCCAGCAAAGGCCTAACAGATACGCAGTATTTT. Translated, it gives CASKGLTDTQYF.

The table lists this clonotype with a few counts. This chain uses TRBV6-1 with TRBJ2-7, with TRBD1 identical over 7 bases. CDR1 and CDR2 (germline): MNHNS, SASEGT. The CDR3 totals 16 residues. J was trimmed by 2 bases and V by 2 bases; bases with no gene match: 9. This CDR3 reads CASSEFETGIPYEQYF. In DNA, the CDR3 is TGTGCCAGCAGTGAATTTGAGACAGGGATCCCCTACGAGCAGTACTTC.

This clonotype was detected many times. CDR3 residues: CASWGGETQYF. The CDR3 DNA is TGCGCCAGCTGGGGGGGAGAGACCCAGTACTTC. V is TRBV5-1 and J is TRBJ2-5; 7 positions agree with TRBD2. Germline V lookup: CDR1 SGHRS, CDR2 YFSETQ. The J segment lost 4 bases and the V segment lost 7 bases, leaving 1 base of the junction unmatched. This CDR3 region has 11 residues.

In regard to this clonotype: A single base separates this from a much larger clone, so it may be a read error. Here the CDR3 omits its conserved ending phenylalanine or tryptophan, so a read error is the likely source. The chain is built from TRBV27 and TRBJ1-1, with D maybe TRBD1 (5 bases). The V gene's germline CDR1 is MNHEY and CDR2 SMNVEV (reference sequence). The CDR3 contains 17 residues. The ends were cut back, 2 bases at V and 2 bases at J, with 18 bases in the middle. This chain's CDR3 is CASSLSPRQGLNTEAFS. CDR3 nucleotides: TGTGCCAGCAGTTTAAGCCCCCGGCAGGGCCTCAACACTGAAGCTTTCTCT.

The chain couples TRBV7-2 to TRBJ2-1, with 11 bases lining up with TRBD2. The CDR3 runs 16 residues. Germline CDR1 SGHTA, CDR2 FQGNSA. The junction had 6 bases not matched to a gene; V was cut back by 3 bases and J by 5 bases. In DNA form, the CDR3 reads TGTGCCAGCAGCTTTCCGGGACTAGCGGACAACAATGAGCAGTTCTTC. Its translation is CASSFPGLADNNEQFF.

This sequence joins TRBV7-9 and TRBJ2-7; 9 nucleotides line up with TRBD1. This CDR3 spans 17 amino acids. The V gene end was trimmed by 5 bases and the J gene end by 0 bases; junction bases not matched to a gene: 11. The V gene's germline CDR1 is SEHNR and CDR2 FQNEAQ (reference sequence). CDR3 DNA: TGTGCCAGCAGCCGCCGGACAGGGGTGGTGAGCTCCTACGAGCAGTACTTC. Translated, it gives CASSRRTGVVSSYEQYF.

There are a few counts of this clonotype. This clone may be a read error of a much larger clone one base away. J is TRBJ2-4 and V is TRBV12-3 or TRBV12-4, with D hard to call. This CDR3 has 14 amino acids. Trimming cost V 1 base and J 0 bases, with 4 bases left between them. The CDR3 is CASSLELAKNIQYF. Here the CDR3 DNA reads TGTGCCAGCAGTTTAGAGTTAGCCAAAAACATTCAGTACTTC.

The sample holds a few counts of this clonotype. V usage is TRBV6-5 and J usage is TRBJ2-3; 9 positions match TRBD1. Losses at the gene ends were 5 bases for V and 2 bases for J; bases not matched to a gene: 5. Per germline, CDR1 MNHEY and CDR2 SVGAGI. This CDR3 region has 15 residues. The CDR3 coding sequence is TGTGCCAGCAGTCCGACAGGGGGGTACACAGATACGCAGTATTTT. It yields the protein CASSPTGGYTDTQYF.

Regarding this clonotype: This may come from a read error, since a much larger clone is one base off. V gene TRBV29-1 combines with J gene TRBJ2-1; D is unclear. V was trimmed by 8 bases and J by 3 bases, leaving 14 bases between them. This CDR3 spans 13 amino acids. Germline values: CDR1 SQVTM, CDR2 ANQGSEA. The CDR3 DNA is TGCAGCCTTAAGGCAGGAGTCTACAATGAGCAGTTCTTC. It encodes CSLKAGVYNEQFF.